These 27 T cell receptor beta chains came from one sample sequenced in a study of T-cell memory formation after mild COVID-19. TCRdb reprocessed the 5' RACE reads with MiXCR, giving one entry per CDR3 protein. The table includes about 150,000 distinct CDR3 sequences, roughly 30% detected once. The specimen sequenced was PBMCs or a T cell subset sorted from them (not recorded which). These receptors were taken from an adult woman who had mild COVID-19 (a few samples of this study predate the infection). Cell type and time point are not known.

This clonotype was counted between two and nine times. The chain combines TRBV4-2 with TRBJ2-7, with 7 nucleotides matching TRBD1. The CDR3 totals 16 residues. Germline V lookup: CDR1 LGHNA, CDR2 YNFKEQ. The V and J ends lost 2 bases and 2 bases, in that order; junction bases with no gene match: 9. The CDR3 coding sequence is TGTGCCAGCAGCCAATCACAGGGGTCTTTGACCTACGAGCAGTACTTC. Its protein is CASSQSQGSLTYEQYF.

The V gene is TRBV29-1, the J gene TRBJ2-3; D remains ambiguous. Germline CDR1 is SQVTM and CDR2 is ANQGSEA. The V and J ends lost 4 bases and 3 bases respectively, with 8 bases between them. The CDR3 loop spans 12 amino acids. DNA for the CDR3: TGCAGCGTTGCTGACGGGACAGATACGCAGTATTTT. It encodes CSVADGTDTQYF.

This clonotype was detected ten times or more. The J gene is TRBJ2-3, the V gene TRBV7-3, with D perhaps matching TRBD1 or TRBD2 (6 bases each). Between the trimmed V and J ends, which lost 6 bases and 0 bases, there was a span of 13 bases. The CDR3 length is 15 residues. In germline, CDR1 is SGHTA, CDR2 FQGTGA. CDR3 sequence reads: CASRLTGRSTDTQYF. In nucleotides, the CDR3 is TGTGCCAGCAGACTCACAGGGAGGAGCACAGATACGCAGTATTTT.

The V and J genes are TRBV27 and TRBJ1-2; 8 bases map to TRBD1. V lost 3 bases, J lost 5 bases, and 5 bases stayed unmatched. Germline CDR1 MNHEY, CDR2 SMNVEV (reference sequence). The CDR3 runs to 14 residues. This CDR3 reads CASSLAQGAYGYTF. As DNA, the CDR3 is TGTGCCAGCAGTTTGGCTCAGGGGGCATATGGCTACACCTTC.

This clonotype was counted only a few times. The chain links TRBV19 to TRBJ2-7, with 7 positions matching TRBD2. Germline loops: CDR1 LNHDA, CDR2 SQIVND (reference sequence). V was pared by 7 bases and J by 0 bases, with 6 bases of the junction left unmatched. CDR3 length: 14 residues. The CDR3 DNA reads as TGTGCCAGTAAGCGGGACTTGAGCTCCTACGAGCAGTACTTC. Its translation is CASKRDLSSYEQYF.

The V and J genes are TRBV7-9 and TRBJ1-2, with D maybe TRBD1 (5 bases). Per germline, CDR1 SEHNR and CDR2 FQNEAQ (reference sequence). The CDR3 totals 15 residues. Deletions cut 0 bases from V and 3 bases from J, with 11 bases between. The CDR3 nucleotides read TGTGCCAGCAGCTTAGCGGTTATCAGGGACTATGGCTACACCTTC. This translates into CASSLAVIRDYGYTF.

The rearrangement links TRBV10-3 to TRBJ2-7; 14 bases agree with TRBD2. Germline V gene data show CDR1 as ENHRY and CDR2 as SYGVKD. The CDR3 spans 16 residues. V lost 6 bases, J lost 0 bases, and 4 bases stayed unmatched. The CDR3 reads CAIRRTSGGTSYEQYF. The DNA of the CDR3 is TGTGCCATCAGAAGGACTAGCGGGGGGACCTCCTACGAGCAGTACTTC.

This chain links TRBV5-4 with TRBJ2-6; D is tentatively TRBD1 or TRBD2 (5 bases each). The CDR3 consists of 16 residues. Germline V gene data show CDR1 as SGHNT and CDR2 as YYREEE (reference sequence). Trimming removed 4 bases at V and 0 bases at J, with 11 bases between. CDR3 sequence: CASSRDVGSGANVLTF. CDR3 DNA: TGTGCCAGCAGCAGGGACGTTGGCTCTGGGGCCAACGTCCTGACTTTC.

The J gene is TRBJ1-6, the V gene TRBV5-6; D unclear. V was shortened by 0 bases and J by 9 bases, with 10 bases between the two germline ends. Germline V gives CDR1 SGHDT, CDR2 YYEEEE. This CDR3 is built from 14 residues. This CDR3 reads CASSLEGGSSPLHF. DNA for the CDR3: TGTGCCAGCAGCTTGGAAGGAGGCTCTTCACCCCTCCACTTT.

The rearrangement uses TRBV24-1 and TRBJ1-1; 8 bases agree with TRBD1. Germline loops: CDR1 KGHDR, CDR2 SFDVKD. J lost 12 bases, V lost 2 bases, and 7 bases had no gene match. The CDR3 is 13 amino acids. CDR3 in amino acids: CATSDWETGASFF. In nucleotides, the CDR3 is TGTGCCACCAGTGATTGGGAGACAGGGGCATCTTTCTTT.

This clonotype was seen more than once but under ten times. V usage is TRBV25-1 and J usage is TRBJ1-2; 7 bases fit TRBD1. The V gene's germline CDR1 is MGHDK and CDR2 SYGVNS. The CDR3 covers 15 residues. V lost 6 bases, J lost 4 bases, and 11 bases stayed unmatched. CDR3 bases: TGTGCCAGCAGACCCACAGGGGCCCTGGGCTATGGCTACACCTTC. Encoded protein: CASRPTGALGYGYTF.

This clonotype turned up a few times. CDR3: CASPTGQGVFEQFF. The CDR3 nucleotides are TGTGCCAGCCCCACGGGACAGGGCGTCTTTGAGCAGTTCTTC. This chain joins TRBV6-1 and TRBJ2-1; the match to TRBD1 covers 9 bases. The J segment lost 9 bases and the V segment lost 8 bases, leaving 11 bases of the junction unmatched. Per the germline V gene, CDR1 is MNHNS and CDR2 is SASEGT. The CDR3 has 14 amino acids.

V and J are TRBV20-1 and TRBJ2-3; possible D gene TRBD2, 5 bases. The CDR3 has 13 amino acids. CDR1 is DFQATT and CDR2 is SNEGSKA in the germline V gene (reference sequence). Trimming stripped 7 bases from V and 5 bases from J, with 16 bases between. CDR3 bases: TGCAGTGTCCCGCGTCTAGCAATAGATACGCAGTATTTT. Translation: CSVPRLAIDTQYF.

This clonotype was counted a single time. V and J are TRBV6-1 and TRBJ2-1; D remains ambiguous. The germline V and J ends were trimmed by 4 bases and 5 bases, with 9 bases remaining between them. The germline gives CDR1 MNHNS, CDR2 SASEGT. The length of the CDR3 is 13 residues. The chain's CDR3 is CASSVAANNEQFF. The CDR3 nucleotides are TGTGCCAGCAGTGTCGCCGCGAACAATGAGCAGTTCTTC.

In this sample, this clonotype turned up a few times. This chain links TRBV6-5 with TRBJ2-7; D may correspond to TRBD1 or TRBD2 (5 bases each). This CDR3 spans 14 amino acids. The germline CDR1 and CDR2 sequences are MNHEY and SVGAGI. Trimming shortened V by 4 bases and J by 7 bases, and 17 bases separated the two germline ends. CDR3 region: CASSSGTSRREQYF. As DNA, the CDR3 is TGTGCCAGCAGTTCCGGGACCAGTAGGAGAGAGCAGTACTTC.

This clonotype was seen only a few times. This chain uses TRBV20-1 with TRBJ2-5, with no clear D. This CDR3 spans 13 amino acids. The germline V and J ends were trimmed by 0 bases and 5 bases, with 10 bases remaining between them. Germline-derived CDR1 and CDR2 are DFQATT and SNEGSKA (reference sequence). The CDR3 coding sequence is TGCAGTGCTAGAGAAAGCCTAGGGGAGACCCAGTACTTC. Residues: CSARESLGETQYF.

In this sample, this clonotype turned up a few times. In DNA, the CDR3 is TGTGCCAGCAGTGAAACGACAGGGTCCGAGCAGTACTTC. Its translation: CASSETTGSEQYF. The J gene is TRBJ2-7, the V gene TRBV2; 7 nucleotides agree with TRBD1. The ends lost 2 bases at V and 6 bases at J; junction bases unmatched: 4. The CDR3 totals 13 residues. Germline CDR1 and CDR2: SNHLY and FYNNEI. Filled out from reference TRBV2 and TRBJ2-7, the complete variable domain reads EPEVTQTPSHQVTQMGQEVILRCVPISNHLYFYWYRQILGQKVEFLVSFYNNEISEKSEIFDDQFSVERPDGSNFTLKIRSTKLEDSAMYFCASSETTGSEQYFGPGTRLTVT.

This clonotype was detected a few times. V and J are TRBV13 and TRBJ2-5; weak D call: TRBD2 (6 bases). This CDR3 is 14 amino acids long. The V gene's germline CDR1 is PRHDT and CDR2 FYEKMQ (reference sequence). Trimming left V 8 bases short and J 2 bases short, with 15 bases between. The CDR3 nucleotides are TGTGCCAGCGGTCGGAGGGCTTATCAAGAGACCCAGTACTTC. It codes for CASGRRAYQETQYF.

In this sample, this clonotype turned up many times. The chain combines TRBV10-3 with TRBJ1-1; tentative D call: TRBD1 (5 bases). Germline V gene data show CDR1 as ENHRY and CDR2 as SYGVKD. This CDR3 has 14 residues. The V gene lost 6 bases and the J gene lost 1 base, with 12 bases spanning the gap. CDR3 sequence reads: CAIRGPGRNTEAFF. The DNA of the CDR3 is TGTGCCATCAGGGGGCCGGGCCGGAACACTGAAGCTTTCTTT.

V usage is TRBV12-3 or TRBV12-4 and J usage is TRBJ2-5, with a possible D match to TRBD1 (5 bases). V lost 5 bases to trimming and J lost 9 bases, with 19 bases between them. The CDR3 is made up of 14 amino acids. CDR3 in amino acids: CASSLREGVWAQYF. CDR3 nucleotide sequence: TGTGCCAGCAGTCTTAGGGAAGGGGTCTGGGCCCAGTACTTC.

This clonotype was detected a few times. The chain has TRBV7-9 and TRBJ2-7; TRBD1 aligns across 9 bases. The trim removed 4 bases at V and 6 bases at J, leaving 1 base unmatched. The CDR3 length is 12 residues. The germline V gene encodes CDR1 SEHNR and CDR2 FQNEAQ (reference sequence). DNA of the CDR3: TGTGCCAGCAGCTCGACAGGGGGCGAGCAGTACTTC. It specifies CASSSTGGEQYF.

This clonotype was found a few times. The chain couples TRBV20-1 to TRBJ2-1; D perhaps matches TRBD2 (8 bases). The germline gives CDR1 DFQATT, CDR2 SNEGSKA (reference sequence). The V and J ends lost 2 bases and 4 bases respectively, with 24 bases between them. This CDR3 region has 18 residues. For the CDR3, the DNA is TGCAGTGCTAGAAGGGGGCAAGCTAGCGGGCACCTGTACAATGAGCAGTTCTTC. This encodes CSARRGQASGHLYNEQFF.

The chain employs TRBV7-2 and TRBJ2-3; 8 bases line up with TRBD2. The CDR3 totals 18 residues. Unmatched junction bases numbered 10, after V lost 0 bases and J lost 2 bases. Germline V gene sequence: CDR1 SGHTA, CDR2 FQGNSA. The CDR3 is CASSLAFLAGLNTDTQYF. CDR3 bases: TGTGCCAGCAGCTTAGCGTTTTTAGCGGGACTAAACACAGATACGCAGTATTTT.

V usage is TRBV4-3 and J usage is TRBJ2-2; 9 bases fit TRBD2. The CDR3 runs to 16 residues. V shed 4 bases, J shed 6 bases, and the junction held 9 bases outside the gene matches. Germline loops: CDR1 LGHNA, CDR2 YSLEER. CDR3 amino acids: CASSRDVSGSAGELFF. The DNA of the CDR3 is TGCGCCAGCAGCCGGGATGTTAGCGGGAGTGCCGGGGAGCTGTTTTTT.

V usage is TRBV6-2 or TRBV6-3 and J usage is TRBJ1-1; D is unclear. V was shortened by 6 bases and J by 1 base, with 9 bases between the two germline ends. The CDR3 runs to 13 residues. Germline V CDR1 and CDR2: MNHEY, SVGEGT. The CDR3 coding sequence is TGTGCCAGCAGGCCCTCCGGGAACACTGAAGCTTTCTTT. Protein sequence: CASRPSGNTEAFF.

This clonotype occurred a few times. This sequence joins TRBV12-3 or TRBV12-4 and TRBJ2-2; no clear D gene. V lost 1 base and J 6 bases, leaving 6 bases between the germline ends. The CDR3 totals 13 residues. The CDR3 reads CASSLGVPGELFF. The CDR3 nucleotides are TGTGCCAGCAGTTTAGGGGTTCCCGGGGAGCTGTTTTTT.

This clonotype was detected a few times. The chain joins TRBV7-9 to TRBJ1-1, with TRBD1 identical over 11 bases. The CDR3 length is 17 residues. CDR1 is SEHNR, CDR2 FQNEAQ, per germline (reference sequence). V shed 4 bases, J shed 4 bases, and the junction held 11 bases outside the gene matches. As DNA, the CDR3 is TGTGCCAGCAGCTCCCCCATTATCGGGACAGGGGGCACTGAAGCTTTCTTT. This translates into CASSSPIIGTGGTEAFF.